This TCR beta chain was recorded in a study of human T cells and chemical hapten exposure. Indicated time point: patch test 3, about 24 weeks after DPC sensitization. This sample's treatment: therapeutic diphenylcyclopropenone sensitization with weekly scalp DPC. The junction had 21 bases not matched to a gene; V was cut back by 4 bases and J by 3 bases. This CDR3 is 20 amino acids long. Germline-derived CDR1 and CDR2 are MNHEY and SVGEGT. Study-level results: Counts of expanded TCRs at PT1 were positively correlated with patch test score. Clustering by CDR3 similarity yielded significantly more large clusters from expanded TCRs than controls.

With regard to this clonotype: Antigen specificity is unknown.

Individual cDNA molecules in this library carried unique molecular identifiers. In the original analysis: Between about 20,000 and 690,600 TCRs appeared in each sample, and the median stood at around 92,000. TCRdb ran MiXCR on the RACE reads and lists one entry per CDR3 protein. The V and J calls here are based on TCRdb, not the publication. The table lists 150,000 to 200,000 distinct CDR3 sequences, under 25% of them singletons. The chain recombines TRBV6-2 or TRBV6-3 with TRBJ1-5; TRBD1 agrees at 7 bases. Sequenced here: whole blood, sampled in connection with sensitization to the hapten diphenylcyclopropenone (DPC). The TCR sequence derives from a middle-aged woman with alopecia areata. Some clones in this sample may be carry-over from other donors' samples. The CDR3 region is CASSSRQGPSAGRANQPQHF. For the CDR3, the DNA is TGTGCCAGCAGTTCCCGACAGGGACCGAGCGCGGGCCGGGCCAATCAGCCCCAGCATTTT.